The clone carrying this T cell receptor (beta chain) has ten or more counts. Antigen unknown. The sample belongs to a study of beta chain features in type 1 diabetes. About the study: When patients were set against healthy donors, age, gender and cell yields were similar. Findings and limits, study-wide: HLA effects on TCRB rearrangement stayed unresolved here. Cells with high TCR expression could be over-represented by cDNA sequencing. For Type 1 diabetes patients, all four CD4+ subsets carried TCRB CDR3s that were moderately but significantly shorter.

Investigators reverse transcribed all isolated RNA, so they sequenced expressed TCRB transcripts. Only in-frame clones appear in the TCRdb table, and some are missing; sequencing was by immunoSEQ multiplex PCR. The repertoire holds about 170,000 clones, with approximately 8% as singletons. This receptor was identified in a woman aged 40-49 years with type 1 diabetes. The sequenced material came from central memory CD4+ T cells from blood.

In DNA form, the CDR3 reads TGTGCCGGTGAGCCGGGACAGGGGGTTGGGAGCACTGAAGCTTTCTTT. Its protein product is CAGEPGQGVGSTEAFF. The chain has TRBV30 and TRBJ1-1, with 11 bases matching TRBD1. Losses at the gene ends were 8 bases for V and 4 bases for J; bases not matched to a gene: 15. The CDR3 is 16 residues long. Germline V gene lookup returns CDR1 GTSNPN and CDR2 SVGIG (reference sequence).